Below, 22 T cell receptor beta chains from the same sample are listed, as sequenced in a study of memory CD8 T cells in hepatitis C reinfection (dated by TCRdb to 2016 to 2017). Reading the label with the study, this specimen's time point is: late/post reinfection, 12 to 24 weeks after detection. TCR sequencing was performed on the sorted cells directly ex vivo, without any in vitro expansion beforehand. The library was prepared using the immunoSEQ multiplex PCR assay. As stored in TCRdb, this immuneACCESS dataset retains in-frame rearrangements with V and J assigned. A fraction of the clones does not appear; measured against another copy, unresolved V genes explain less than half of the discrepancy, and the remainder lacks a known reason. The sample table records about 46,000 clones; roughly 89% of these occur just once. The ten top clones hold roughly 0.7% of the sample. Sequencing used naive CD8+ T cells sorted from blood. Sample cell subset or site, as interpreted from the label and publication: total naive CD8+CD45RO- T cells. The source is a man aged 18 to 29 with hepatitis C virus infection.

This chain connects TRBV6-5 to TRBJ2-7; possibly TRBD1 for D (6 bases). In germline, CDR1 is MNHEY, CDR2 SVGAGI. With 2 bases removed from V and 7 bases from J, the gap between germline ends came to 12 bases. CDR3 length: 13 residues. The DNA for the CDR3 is TGTGCCAGCAGTTACACGCCAACAGGGGAGCAGTACTTC. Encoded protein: CASSYTPTGEQYF.

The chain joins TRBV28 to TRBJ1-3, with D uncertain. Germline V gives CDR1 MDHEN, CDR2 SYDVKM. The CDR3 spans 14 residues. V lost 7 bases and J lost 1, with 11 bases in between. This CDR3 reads CASKHPTSGNTIYF. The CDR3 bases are TGTGCCAGCAAGCACCCTACTTCTGGAAACACCATATATTTT.

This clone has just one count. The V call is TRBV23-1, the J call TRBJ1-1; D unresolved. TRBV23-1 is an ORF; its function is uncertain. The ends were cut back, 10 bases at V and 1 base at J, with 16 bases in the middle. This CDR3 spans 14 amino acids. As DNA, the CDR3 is TGCGCCAAAACGGGCGGGTACAGGAACACTGAAGCTTTCTTT. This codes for CAKTGGYRNTEAFF.

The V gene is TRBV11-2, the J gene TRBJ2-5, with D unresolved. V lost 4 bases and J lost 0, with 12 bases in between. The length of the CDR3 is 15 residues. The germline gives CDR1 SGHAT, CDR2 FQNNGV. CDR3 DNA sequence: TGTGCCAGCAGCTCCTTTGCCCAGGACCAAGAGACCCAGTACTTC. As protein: CASSSFAQDQETQYF. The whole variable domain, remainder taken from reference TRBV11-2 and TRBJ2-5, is EAGVAQSPRYKIIEKRQSVAFWCNPISGHATLYWYQQILGQGPKLLIQFQNNGVVDDSQLPKDRFSAERLKGVDSTLKIQPAKLEDSAVYLCASSSFAQDQETQYFGPGTRLLVL.

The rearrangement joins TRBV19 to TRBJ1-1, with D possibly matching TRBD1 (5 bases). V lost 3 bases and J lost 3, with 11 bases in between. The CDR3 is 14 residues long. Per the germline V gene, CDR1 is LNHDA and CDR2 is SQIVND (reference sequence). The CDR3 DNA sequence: TGTGCCAGTAGTATCGGCAGGGTCGACACTGAAGCTTTCTTT. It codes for CASSIGRVDTEAFF.

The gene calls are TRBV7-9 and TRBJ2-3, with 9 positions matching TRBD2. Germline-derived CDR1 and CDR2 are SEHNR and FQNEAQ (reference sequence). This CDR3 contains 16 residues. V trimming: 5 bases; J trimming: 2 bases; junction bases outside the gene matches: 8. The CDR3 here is CASSDPSGDPTDTQYF. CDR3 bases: TGTGCCAGCAGCGACCCTAGCGGGGACCCCACAGATACGCAGTATTTT.

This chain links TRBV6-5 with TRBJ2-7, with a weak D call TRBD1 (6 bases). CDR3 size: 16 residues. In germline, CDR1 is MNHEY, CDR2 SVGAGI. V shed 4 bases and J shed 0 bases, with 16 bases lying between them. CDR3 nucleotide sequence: TGTGCCAGCAGTTTACCCGGGACAAAGAGCTCCTACGAGCAGTACGTC. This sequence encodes CASSLPGTKSSYEQYV.

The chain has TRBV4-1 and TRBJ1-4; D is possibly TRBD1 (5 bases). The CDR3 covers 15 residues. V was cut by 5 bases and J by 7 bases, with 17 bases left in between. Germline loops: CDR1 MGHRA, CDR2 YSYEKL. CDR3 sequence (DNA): TGCGCCAGCAGCTCGTTACAGGCTGTAGGTGAAAAACTGTTTTTT. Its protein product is CASSSLQAVGEKLFF.

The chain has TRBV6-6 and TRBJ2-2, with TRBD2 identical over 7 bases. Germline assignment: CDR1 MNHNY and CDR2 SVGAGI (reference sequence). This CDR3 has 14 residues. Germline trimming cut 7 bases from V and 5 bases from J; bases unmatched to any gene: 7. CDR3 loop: CASTWGGETGELFF. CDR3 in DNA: TGTGCCAGCACTTGGGGGGGAGAGACCGGGGAGCTGTTTTTT.

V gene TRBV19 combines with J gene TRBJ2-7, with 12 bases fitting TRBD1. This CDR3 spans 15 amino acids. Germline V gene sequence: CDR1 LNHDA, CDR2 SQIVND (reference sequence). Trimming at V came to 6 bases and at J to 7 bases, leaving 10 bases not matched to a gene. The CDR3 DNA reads TGTGCCAGTAGCCTCGGGGACAGGGGGCCTAGTGAGCAGTACTTC. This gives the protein CASSLGDRGPSEQYF.

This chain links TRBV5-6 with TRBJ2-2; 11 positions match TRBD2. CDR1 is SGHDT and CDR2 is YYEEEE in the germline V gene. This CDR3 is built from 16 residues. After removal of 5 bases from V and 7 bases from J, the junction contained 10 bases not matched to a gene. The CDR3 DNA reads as TGTGCCAGCAGTTTCGGGACTAGCGGTCCTTACGGGGAGCTGTTTTTT. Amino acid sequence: CASSFGTSGPYGELFF.

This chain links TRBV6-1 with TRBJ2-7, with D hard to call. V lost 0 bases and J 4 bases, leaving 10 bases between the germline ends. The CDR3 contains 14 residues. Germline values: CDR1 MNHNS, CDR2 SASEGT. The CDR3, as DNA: TGTGCCAGCAGTGAAGCGGGCTCAACGTACGAGCAGTACTTC. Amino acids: CASSEAGSTYEQYF.

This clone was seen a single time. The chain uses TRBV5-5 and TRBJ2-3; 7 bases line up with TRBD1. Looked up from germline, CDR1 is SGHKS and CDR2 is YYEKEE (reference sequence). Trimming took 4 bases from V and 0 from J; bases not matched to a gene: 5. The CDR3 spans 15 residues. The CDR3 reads CASSPGTASTDTQYF. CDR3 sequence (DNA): TGTGCCAGCAGCCCCGGGACAGCAAGCACAGATACGCAGTATTTT.

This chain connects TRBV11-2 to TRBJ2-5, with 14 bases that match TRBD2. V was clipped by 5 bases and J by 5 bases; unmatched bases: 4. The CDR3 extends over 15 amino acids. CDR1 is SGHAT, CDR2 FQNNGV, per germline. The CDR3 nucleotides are TGTGCCAGCAGCCGAGGGACTAGCGGGAGCGAGACCCAGTACTTC. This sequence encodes CASSRGTSGSETQYF.

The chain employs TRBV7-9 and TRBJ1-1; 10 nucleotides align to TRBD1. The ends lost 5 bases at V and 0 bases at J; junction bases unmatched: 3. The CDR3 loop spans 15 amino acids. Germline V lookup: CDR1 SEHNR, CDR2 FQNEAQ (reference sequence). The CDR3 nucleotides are TGTGCCAGCAGCCCGGGACAGGGGATGAACACTGAAGCTTTCTTT. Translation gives CASSPGQGMNTEAFF.

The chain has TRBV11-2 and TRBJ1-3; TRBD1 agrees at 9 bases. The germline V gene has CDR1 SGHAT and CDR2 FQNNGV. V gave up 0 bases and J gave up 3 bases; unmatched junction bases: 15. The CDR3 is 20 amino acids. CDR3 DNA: TGTGCCAGCAGCTTAGATGTACTGAGTGTCCGGGACAGGGTTGGAAACACCATATATTTT. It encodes CASSLDVLSVRDRVGNTIYF.

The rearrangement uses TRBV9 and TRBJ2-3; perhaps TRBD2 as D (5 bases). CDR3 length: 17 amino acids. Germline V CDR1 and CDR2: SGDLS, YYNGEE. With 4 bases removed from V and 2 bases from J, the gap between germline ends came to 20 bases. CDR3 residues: CASSNNLGLAFTDTQYF. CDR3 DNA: TGTGCCAGCAGCAACAACCTAGGGCTAGCATTCACAGATACGCAGTATTTT.

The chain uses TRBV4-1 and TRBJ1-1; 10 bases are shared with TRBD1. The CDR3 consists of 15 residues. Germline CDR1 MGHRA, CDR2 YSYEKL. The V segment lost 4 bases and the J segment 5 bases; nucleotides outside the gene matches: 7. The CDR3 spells CASSPGTGVLTEAFF. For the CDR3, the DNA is TGCGCCAGCAGCCCCGGGACAGGGGTTCTTACTGAAGCTTTCTTT.

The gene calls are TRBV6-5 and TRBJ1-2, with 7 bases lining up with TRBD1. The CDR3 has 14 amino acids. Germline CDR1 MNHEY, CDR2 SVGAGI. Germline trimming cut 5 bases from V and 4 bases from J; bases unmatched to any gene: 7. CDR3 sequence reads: CASSPLTGFYGYTF. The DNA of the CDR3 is TGTGCCAGCAGTCCCCTGACAGGGTTCTATGGCTACACCTTC.

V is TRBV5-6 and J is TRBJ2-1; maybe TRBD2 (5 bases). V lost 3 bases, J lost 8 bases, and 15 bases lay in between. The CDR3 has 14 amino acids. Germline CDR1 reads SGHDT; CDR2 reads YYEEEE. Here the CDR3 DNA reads TGTGCCAGCAGCTCTGCCGGGTTCGGGGATGAGCAGTTCTTC. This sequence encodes CASSSAGFGDEQFF.

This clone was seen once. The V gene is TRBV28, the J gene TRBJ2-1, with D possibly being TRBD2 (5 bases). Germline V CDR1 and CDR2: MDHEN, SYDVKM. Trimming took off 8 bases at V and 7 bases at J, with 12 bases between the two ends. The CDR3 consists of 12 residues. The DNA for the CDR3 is TGTGCCAGCCGAGACGGAGGTAATGAGCAGTTCTTC. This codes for CASRDGGNEQFF.

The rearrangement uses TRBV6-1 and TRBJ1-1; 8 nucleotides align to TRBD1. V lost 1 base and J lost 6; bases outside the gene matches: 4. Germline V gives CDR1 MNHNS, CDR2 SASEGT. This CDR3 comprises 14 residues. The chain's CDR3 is CASSEEAGGSEAFF. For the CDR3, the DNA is TGTGCCAGCAGTGAAGAGGCAGGGGGCTCTGAAGCTTTCTTT.